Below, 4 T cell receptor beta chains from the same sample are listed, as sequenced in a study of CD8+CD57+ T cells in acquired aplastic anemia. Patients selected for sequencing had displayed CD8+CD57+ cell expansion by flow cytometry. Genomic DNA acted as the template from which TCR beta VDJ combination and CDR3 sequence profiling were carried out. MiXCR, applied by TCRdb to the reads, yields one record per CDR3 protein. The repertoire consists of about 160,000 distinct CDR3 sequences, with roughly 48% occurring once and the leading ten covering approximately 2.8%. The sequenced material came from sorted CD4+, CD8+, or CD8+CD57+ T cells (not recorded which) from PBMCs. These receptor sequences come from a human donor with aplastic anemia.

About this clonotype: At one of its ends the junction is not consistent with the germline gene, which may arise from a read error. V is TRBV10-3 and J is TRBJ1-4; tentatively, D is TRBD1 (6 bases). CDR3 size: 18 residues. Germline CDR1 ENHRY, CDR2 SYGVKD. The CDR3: CAISVRLGHRTTNGKLVF. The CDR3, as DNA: TGTGCCATCAGTGTAAGATTGGGACACCGGACAACTAATGGAAAACTGGTTTTT.

CDR3: CSAEGGATPIYEQYF. The CDR3 nucleotides read TGCAGTGCCGAAGGGGGCGCTACTCCGATCTACGAGCAGTACTTC. The chain uses TRBV20-1 and TRBJ2-7; TRBD1 agrees at 7 bases. Germline CDR1 DFQATT, CDR2 SNEGSKA (reference sequence). Germline trimming cut 6 bases from V and 3 bases from J; bases unmatched to any gene: 14. The CDR3 is 15 amino acids.

The CDR3 DNA sequence: TGTGCCAGCAGTGAAGCGCGAGGCTACACCTTC. It yields the protein CASSEARGYTF. The chain uses TRBV2 and TRBJ1-2; D ambiguous. CDR1 is SNHLY, CDR2 FYNNEI, per germline. V shed 0 bases and J shed 8 bases, with 4 bases lying between them. CDR3 length: 11 residues.

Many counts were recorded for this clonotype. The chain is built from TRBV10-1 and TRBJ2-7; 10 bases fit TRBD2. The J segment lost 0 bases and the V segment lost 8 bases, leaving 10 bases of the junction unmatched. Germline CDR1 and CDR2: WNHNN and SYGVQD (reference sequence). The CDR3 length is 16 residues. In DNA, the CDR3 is TGCGCCAGCTCACCCAGCGGGAGGGATTACTCCTACGAGCAGTACTTC. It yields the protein CASSPSGRDYSYEQYF.